Sequencing of this T cell receptor beta chain was carried out in a study of T cells after yellow fever vaccination. Study background: When fractions had low cell numbers, they were prepared with SMART-Seq v4 Ultra Low Input.

This CDR3 has 16 amino acids. The V gene's germline CDR1 is MNHEY and CDR2 SVGEGT. Trimming shortened V by 7 bases and J by 6 bases, and 25 bases separated the two germline ends. For TCR, cDNA came from 5'RACE template switching, which added a universal primer site and UMIs. TCRdb used MiXCR to reprocess the 5' RACE reads, holding one entry per CDR3 protein. The sample lists about 42,000 distinct CDR3 sequences, over 5.5% occurring once. This clonotype was found a few times. General study findings and limits: Post-booster repertoires contained most primary-vaccination clones again (around 96% CD4, around 88% CD8). In FACS-sorted repertoires, abundant clonotypes from the bulk population could appear as contaminants.

This specimen consisted of PBMCs, either bulk or a sorted T-cell subset (CD4+, CD8+, memory, or dextramer-sorted; not recorded which), obtained 45 days after the yellow fever booster vaccination. The TCR originated in a man between 25 and 39 years old who received the YFV17D yellow fever vaccine. The chain carries TRBV6-2 or TRBV6-3 and TRBJ2-7; no clear D. The CDR3 reads CASKGKSSPVGSEQYF. As DNA, the CDR3 is TGTGCCAGCAAAGGGAAGAGTTCACCGGTTGGTTCCGAGCAGTACTTC.